These T cell receptor beta chains were read from a single sample in a study of cytomegalovirus exposure and HLA in healthy donors. Sequenced by immunoSEQ multiplex PCR; TCRdb stores in-frame clones only, minus some. The sample records about 110,000 clones, 83% being singletons. The sequencing sample was made of PBMCs. The receptors come from a man between 18 and 29 years old in good health and CMV-seronegative. Both conserved end residues are part of each CDR3. D genes are given only for firm matches. Part of the rows lack a size; the others show once, few, many or a class for expanded clones.

V,D,length,J,size,CDR3,DNA
TRBV7-9,TRBD2,17,TRBJ2-3,-,CASSLGAIWAGADTQYF,TGTGCCAGCAGTTTAGGGGCCATCTGGGCGGGAGCAGATACGCAGTATTTT
TRBV25-1,TRBD2,16,TRBJ2-3,few,CASSERGGGFTDTQYF,TGTGCCAGCAGTGAGCGCGGGGGGGGGTTCACAGATACGCAGTATTTT
TRBV18,TRBD2,16,TRBJ2-1,-,CASSPETSGSYNEQFF,TGTGCCAGCTCACCAGAGACTAGCGGGAGCTACAATGAGCAGTTCTTC
TRBV4-1,-,13,TRBJ1-5,few,CASSLTVDQPQHF,TGCGCCAGCAGCCTTACGGTGGATCAGCCCCAGCATTTT
TRBV7-9,TRBD2,18,TRBJ2-1,-,CASSFPGTSGRARNEQFF,TGTGCCAGCAGCTTCCCCGGGACTAGCGGGAGGGCCAGAAATGAGCAGTTCTTC
TRBV9,-,15,TRBJ2-5,-,CASSVVGGYQETQYF,TGTGCCAGCAGCGTAGTAGGAGGTTATCAAGAGACCCAGTACTTC
TRBV5-1,TRBD2,18,TRBJ2-3,-,CASSIAGGPQIRTDTQYF,TGCGCCAGCAGTATAGCGGGAGGGCCTCAAATACGCACAGATACGCAGTATTTT
TRBV4-3,-,21,TRBJ2-3,-,CASSQVSGTGSAGWGADTQYF,TGCGCCAGCAGCCAAGTCTCAGGGACCGGGAGTGCGGGGTGGGGCGCAGATACGCAGTATTTT
TRBV27,TRBD1,14,TRBJ2-7,-,CASRTTGGPYEQYF,TGTGCCAGCAGGACGACAGGGGGGCCCTACGAGCAGTACTTC
TRBV29-1,TRBD2,18,TRBJ2-1,-,CSVPEEGGSQYSYNEQFF,TGCAGCGTGCCCGAGGAAGGCGGGAGTCAGTACTCCTACAATGAGCAGTTCTTC
TRBV7-9,-,15,TRBJ2-7,-,CASSSPSGETYEQYF,TGTGCCAGCAGTTCCCCCTCCGGGGAGACCTACGAGCAGTACTTC